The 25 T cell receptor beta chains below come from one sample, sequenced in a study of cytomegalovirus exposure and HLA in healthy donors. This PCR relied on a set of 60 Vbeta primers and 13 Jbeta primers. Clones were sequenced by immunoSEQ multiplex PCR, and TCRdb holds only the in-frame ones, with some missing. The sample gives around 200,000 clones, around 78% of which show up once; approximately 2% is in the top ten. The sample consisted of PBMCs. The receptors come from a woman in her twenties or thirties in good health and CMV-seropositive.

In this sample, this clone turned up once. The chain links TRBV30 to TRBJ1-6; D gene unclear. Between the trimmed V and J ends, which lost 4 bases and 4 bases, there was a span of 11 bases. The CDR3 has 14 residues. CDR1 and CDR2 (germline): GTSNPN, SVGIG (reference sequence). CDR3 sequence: CAWTTVPYNSPLHF. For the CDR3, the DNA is TGTGCCTGGACAACAGTCCCTTATAATTCACCCCTCCACTTT.

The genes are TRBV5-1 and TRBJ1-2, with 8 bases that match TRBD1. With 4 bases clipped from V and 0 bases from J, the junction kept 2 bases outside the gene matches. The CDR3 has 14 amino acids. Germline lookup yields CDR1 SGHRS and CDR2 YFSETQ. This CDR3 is CASSGQGPNYGYTF. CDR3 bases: TGCGCCAGCAGCGGACAGGGCCCTAACTATGGCTACACCTTC.

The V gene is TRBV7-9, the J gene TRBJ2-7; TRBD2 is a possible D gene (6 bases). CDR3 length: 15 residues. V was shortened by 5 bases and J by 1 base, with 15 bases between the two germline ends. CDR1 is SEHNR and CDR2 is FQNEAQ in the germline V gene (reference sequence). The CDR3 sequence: CASSRTRGTSYEQYF. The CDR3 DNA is TGTGCCAGCAGCCGGACCAGAGGGACTTCCTACGAGCAGTACTTC.

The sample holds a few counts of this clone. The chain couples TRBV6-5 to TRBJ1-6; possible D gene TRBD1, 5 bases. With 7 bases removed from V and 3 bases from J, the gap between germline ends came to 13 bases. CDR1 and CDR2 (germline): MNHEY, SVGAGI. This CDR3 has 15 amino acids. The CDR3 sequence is CASTKGAFYNSPLHF. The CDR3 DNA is TGTGCCAGCACCAAAGGGGCCTTCTATAATTCACCCCTCCACTTT.

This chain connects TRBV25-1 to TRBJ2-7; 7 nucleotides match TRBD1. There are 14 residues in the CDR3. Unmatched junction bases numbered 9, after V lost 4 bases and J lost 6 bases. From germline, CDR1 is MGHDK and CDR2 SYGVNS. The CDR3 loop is CASSGQGGDGEQYF. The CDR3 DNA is TGTGCCAGCAGTGGACAGGGCGGAGATGGCGAGCAGTACTTC.

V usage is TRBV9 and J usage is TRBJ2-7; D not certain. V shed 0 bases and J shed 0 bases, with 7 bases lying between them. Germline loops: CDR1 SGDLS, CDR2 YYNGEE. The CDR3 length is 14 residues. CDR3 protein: CASSVGNSSYEQYF. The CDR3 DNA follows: TGTGCCAGCAGCGTAGGAAACAGCTCCTACGAGCAGTACTTC.

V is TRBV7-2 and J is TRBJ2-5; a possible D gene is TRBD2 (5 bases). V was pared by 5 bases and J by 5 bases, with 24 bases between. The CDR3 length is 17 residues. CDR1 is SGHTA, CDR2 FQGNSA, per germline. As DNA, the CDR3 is TGTGCCAGCAGCCCACCTTCGAGGAGGTCCAAAGGGGAGACCCAGTACTTC. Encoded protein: CASSPPSRRSKGETQYF.

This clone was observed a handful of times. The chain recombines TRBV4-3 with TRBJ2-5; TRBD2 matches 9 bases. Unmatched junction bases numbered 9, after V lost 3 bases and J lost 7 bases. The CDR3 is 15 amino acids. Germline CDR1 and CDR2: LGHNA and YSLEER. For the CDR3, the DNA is TGCGCCAGCAGCCAGGACCTGACTAGCGGTGGGACCCAGTACTTC. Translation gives CASSQDLTSGGTQYF.

The CDR3 DNA reads as TGTGCCATCAGTGAGTCCATCGGTCTCTCCTACGAGCAGTACTTC. Translating it yields CAISESIGLSYEQYF. V and J are TRBV10-3 and TRBJ2-7; D call uncertain. From germline, CDR1 is ENHRY and CDR2 SYGVKD. V lost 0 bases and J 0 bases, leaving 9 bases between the germline ends. The CDR3 runs to 15 residues.

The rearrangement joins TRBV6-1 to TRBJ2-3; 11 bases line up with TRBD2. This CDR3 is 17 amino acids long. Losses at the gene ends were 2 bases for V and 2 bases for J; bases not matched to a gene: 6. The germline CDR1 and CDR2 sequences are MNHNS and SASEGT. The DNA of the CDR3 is TGTGCCAGCAGTGAACTAGGGACTAGCGGCCTCACAGATACGCAGTATTTT. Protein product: CASSELGTSGLTDTQYF.

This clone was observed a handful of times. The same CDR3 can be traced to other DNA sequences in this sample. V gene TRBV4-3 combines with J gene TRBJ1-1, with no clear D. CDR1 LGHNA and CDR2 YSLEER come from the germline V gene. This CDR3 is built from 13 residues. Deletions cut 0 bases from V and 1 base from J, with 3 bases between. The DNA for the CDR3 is TGCGCCAGCAGCCAAGATAGGAACACTGAAGCTTTCTTT. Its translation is CASSQDRNTEAFF.

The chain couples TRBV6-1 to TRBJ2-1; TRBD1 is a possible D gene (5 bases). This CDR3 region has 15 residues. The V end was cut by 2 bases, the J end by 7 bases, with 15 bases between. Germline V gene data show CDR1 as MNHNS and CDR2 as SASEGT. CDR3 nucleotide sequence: TGTGCCAGCAGTGAAATGTACAGGCTCCAAAATGAGCAGTTCTTC. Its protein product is CASSEMYRLQNEQFF.

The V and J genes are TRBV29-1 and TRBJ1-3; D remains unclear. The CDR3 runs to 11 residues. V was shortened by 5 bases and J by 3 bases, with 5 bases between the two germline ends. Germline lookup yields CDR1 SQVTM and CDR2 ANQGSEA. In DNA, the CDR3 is TGCAGCGTTCCTTTTGGAAACACCATATATTTT. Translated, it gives CSVPFGNTIYF.

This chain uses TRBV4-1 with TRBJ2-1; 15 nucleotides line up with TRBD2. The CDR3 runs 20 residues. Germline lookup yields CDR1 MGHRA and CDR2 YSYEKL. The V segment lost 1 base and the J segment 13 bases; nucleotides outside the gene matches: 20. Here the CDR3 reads CASSQVGTSGRSFRGSYQFF. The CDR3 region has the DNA TGCGCCAGCAGCCAAGTGGGGACTAGCGGGAGGTCTTTCCGAGGATCCTATCAGTTCTTC.

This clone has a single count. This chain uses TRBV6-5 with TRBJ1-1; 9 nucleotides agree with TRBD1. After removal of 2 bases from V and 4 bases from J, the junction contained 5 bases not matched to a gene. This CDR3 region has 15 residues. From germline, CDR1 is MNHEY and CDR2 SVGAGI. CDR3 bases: TGTGCCAGCAGTTACGTGGGACAGGGTATCACTGAAGCTTTCTTT. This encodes CASSYVGQGITEAFF.

Here the CDR3 reads CASSHFEVDGDTEAFF. CDR3 sequence (DNA): TGTGCCAGCAGCCATTTCGAGGTAGACGGGGACACTGAAGCTTTCTTT. This chain connects TRBV27 to TRBJ1-1; the D is unclear. CDR3 length: 16 amino acids. Trimming took off 6 bases at V and 3 bases at J, with 20 bases between the two ends. Germline V gene data show CDR1 as MNHEY and CDR2 as SMNVEV (reference sequence).

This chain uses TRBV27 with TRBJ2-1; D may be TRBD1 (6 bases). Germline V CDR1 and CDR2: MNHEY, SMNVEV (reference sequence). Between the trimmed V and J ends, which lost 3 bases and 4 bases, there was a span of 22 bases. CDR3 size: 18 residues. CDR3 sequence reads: CASSFLSYRVPPYNEQFF. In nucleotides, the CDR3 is TGTGCCAGCAGTTTCCTCTCCTACAGGGTCCCCCCGTACAATGAGCAGTTCTTC.

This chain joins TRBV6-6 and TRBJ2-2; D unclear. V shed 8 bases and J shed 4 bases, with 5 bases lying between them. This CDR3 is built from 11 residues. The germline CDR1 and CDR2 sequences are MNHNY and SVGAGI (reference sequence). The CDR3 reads CASRVTGELFF. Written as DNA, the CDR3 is TGTGCCAGCCGGGTCACCGGGGAGCTGTTTTTT.

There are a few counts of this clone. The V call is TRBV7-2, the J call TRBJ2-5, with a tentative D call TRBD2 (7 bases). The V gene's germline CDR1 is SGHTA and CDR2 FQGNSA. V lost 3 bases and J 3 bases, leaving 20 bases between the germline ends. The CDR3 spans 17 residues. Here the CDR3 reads CASSLGGWGGAKETQYF. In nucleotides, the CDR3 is TGTGCCAGCAGCTTGGGGGGCTGGGGGGGGGCCAAAGAGACCCAGTACTTC.

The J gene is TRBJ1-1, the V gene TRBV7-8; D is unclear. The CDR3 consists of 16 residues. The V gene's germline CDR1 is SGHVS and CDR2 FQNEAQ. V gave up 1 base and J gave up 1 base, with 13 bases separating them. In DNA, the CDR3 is TGTGCCAGCAGCTTAGTTGTGGGCGCAGGGAACACTGAAGCTTTCTTT. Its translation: CASSLVVGAGNTEAFF.

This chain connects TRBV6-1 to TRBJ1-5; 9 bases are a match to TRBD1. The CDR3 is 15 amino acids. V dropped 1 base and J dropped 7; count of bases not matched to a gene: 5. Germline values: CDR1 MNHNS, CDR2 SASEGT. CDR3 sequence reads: CASSEVGTGRQPQHF. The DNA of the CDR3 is TGTGCCAGCAGTGAAGTGGGGACAGGGAGGCAGCCCCAGCATTTT.

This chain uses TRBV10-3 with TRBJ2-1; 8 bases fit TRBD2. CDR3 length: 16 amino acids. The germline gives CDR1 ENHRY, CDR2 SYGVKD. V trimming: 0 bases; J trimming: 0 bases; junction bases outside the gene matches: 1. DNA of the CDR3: TGTGCCATCAGTGAGTCGGCGGGGGGCTCCTACAATGAGCAGTTCTTC. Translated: CAISESAGGSYNEQFF.

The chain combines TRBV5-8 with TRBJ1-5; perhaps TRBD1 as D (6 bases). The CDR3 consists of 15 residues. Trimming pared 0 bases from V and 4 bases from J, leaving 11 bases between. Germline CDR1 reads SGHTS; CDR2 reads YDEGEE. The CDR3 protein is CASSLGQAGNQPQHF. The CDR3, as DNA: TGTGCCAGCAGCTTGGGACAGGCGGGTAATCAGCCCCAGCATTTT.

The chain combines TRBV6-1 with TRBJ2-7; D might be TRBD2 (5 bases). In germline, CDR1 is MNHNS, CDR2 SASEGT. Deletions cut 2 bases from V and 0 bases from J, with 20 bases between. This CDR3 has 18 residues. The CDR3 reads CASSESASPSGSSYEQYF. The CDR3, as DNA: TGTGCCAGCAGTGAAAGCGCTTCCCCGTCGGGGAGCTCCTACGAGCAGTACTTC.

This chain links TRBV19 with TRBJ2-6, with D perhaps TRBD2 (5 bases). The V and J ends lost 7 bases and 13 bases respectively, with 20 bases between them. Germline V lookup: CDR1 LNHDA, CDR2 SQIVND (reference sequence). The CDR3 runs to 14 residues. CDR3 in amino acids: CASTAGGSPRVLTF. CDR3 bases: TGTGCCAGTACGGCGGGCGGCAGTCCCCGAGTCCTGACTTTC.